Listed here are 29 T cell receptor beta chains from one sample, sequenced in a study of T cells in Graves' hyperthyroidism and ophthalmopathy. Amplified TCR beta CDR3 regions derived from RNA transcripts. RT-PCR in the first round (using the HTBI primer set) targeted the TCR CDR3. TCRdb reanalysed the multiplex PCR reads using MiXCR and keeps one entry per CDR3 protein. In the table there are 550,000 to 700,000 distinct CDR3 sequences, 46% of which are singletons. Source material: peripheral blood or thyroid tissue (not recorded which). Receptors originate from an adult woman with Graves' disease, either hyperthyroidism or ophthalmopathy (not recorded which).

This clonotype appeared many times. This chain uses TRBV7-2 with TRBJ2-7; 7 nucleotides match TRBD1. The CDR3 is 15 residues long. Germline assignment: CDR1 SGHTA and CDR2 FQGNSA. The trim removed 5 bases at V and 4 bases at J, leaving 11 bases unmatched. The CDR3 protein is CASSANRGPFYEQYF. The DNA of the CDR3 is TGTGCCAGCAGCGCTAACAGGGGCCCCTTTTACGAGCAGTACTTC.

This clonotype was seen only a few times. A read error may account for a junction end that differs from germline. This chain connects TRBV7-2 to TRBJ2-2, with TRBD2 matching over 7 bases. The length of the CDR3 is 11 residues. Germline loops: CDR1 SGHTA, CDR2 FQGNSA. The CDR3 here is CASSLKTGRGF. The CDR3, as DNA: TGTGCCAGCAGCTTAAAAACGGGGAGGGGCTTT.

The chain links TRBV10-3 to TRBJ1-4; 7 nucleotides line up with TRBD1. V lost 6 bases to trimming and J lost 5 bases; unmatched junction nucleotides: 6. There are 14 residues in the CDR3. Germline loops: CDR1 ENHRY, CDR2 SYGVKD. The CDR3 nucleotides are TGTGCCATCAGCGGGACAGCACGCAATGAAAAACTGTTTTTT. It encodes CAISGTARNEKLFF.

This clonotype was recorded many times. The CDR3 DNA reads as TGTGCCACCAGTCTACTAGGGGGACGTCCGAGGACTGAAGCTTTCTTT. Residues: CATSLLGGRPRTEAFF. The chain uses TRBV15 and TRBJ1-1; maybe TRBD1 (6 bases). The CDR3 loop spans 16 amino acids. Trimming took 6 bases from V and 5 from J, leaving 22 bases between them. Germline-derived CDR1 and CDR2 are LNHNV and YYDKDF (reference sequence). Filled out from reference TRBV15 and TRBJ1-1, the complete variable domain reads DAMVIQNPRYQVTQFGKPVTLSCSQTLNHNVMYWYQQKSSQAPKLLFHYYDKDFNNEADTPDNFQSRRPNTSFCFLDIRSPGLGDTAMYLCATSLLGGRPRTEAFFGQGTRLTVV.

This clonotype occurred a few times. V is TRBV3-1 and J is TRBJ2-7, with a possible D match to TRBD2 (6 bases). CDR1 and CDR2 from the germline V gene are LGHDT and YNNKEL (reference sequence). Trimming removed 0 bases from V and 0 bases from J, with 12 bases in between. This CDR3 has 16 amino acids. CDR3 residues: CASSQEGLLGSYEQYF. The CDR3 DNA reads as TGTGCCAGCAGCCAAGAGGGACTCCTCGGCTCCTACGAGCAGTACTTC.

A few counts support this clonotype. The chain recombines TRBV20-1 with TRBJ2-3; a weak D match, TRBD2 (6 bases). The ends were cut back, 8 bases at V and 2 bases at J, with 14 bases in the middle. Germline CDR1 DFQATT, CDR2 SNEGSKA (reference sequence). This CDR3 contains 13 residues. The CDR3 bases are TGCAGTCGGAGGGACCTGACCACAGATACGCAGTATTTT. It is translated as CSRRDLTTDTQYF.

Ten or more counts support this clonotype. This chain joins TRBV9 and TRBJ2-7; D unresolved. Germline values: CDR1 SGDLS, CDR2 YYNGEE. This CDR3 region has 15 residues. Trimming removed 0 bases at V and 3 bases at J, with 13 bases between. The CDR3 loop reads CASSVEVGDFYEQYF. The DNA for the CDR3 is TGTGCCAGCAGCGTAGAAGTAGGCGACTTCTACGAGCAGTACTTC.

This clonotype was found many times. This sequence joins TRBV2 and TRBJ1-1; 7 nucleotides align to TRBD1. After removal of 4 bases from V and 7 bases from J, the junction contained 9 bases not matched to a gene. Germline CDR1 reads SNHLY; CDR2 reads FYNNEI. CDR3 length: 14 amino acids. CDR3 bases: TGTGCCAGCAGTGGAGTAAGAGGGGGCGGTGAAGCTTTCTTT. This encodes CASSGVRGGGEAFF.

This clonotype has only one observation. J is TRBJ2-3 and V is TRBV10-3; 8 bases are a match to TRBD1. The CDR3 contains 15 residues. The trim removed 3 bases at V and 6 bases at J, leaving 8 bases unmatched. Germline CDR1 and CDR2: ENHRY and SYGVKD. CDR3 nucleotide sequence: TGTGCCATCAGTGACCGACAGGGGTTTAGGGATACGCAGTATTTT. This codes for CAISDRQGFRDTQYF.

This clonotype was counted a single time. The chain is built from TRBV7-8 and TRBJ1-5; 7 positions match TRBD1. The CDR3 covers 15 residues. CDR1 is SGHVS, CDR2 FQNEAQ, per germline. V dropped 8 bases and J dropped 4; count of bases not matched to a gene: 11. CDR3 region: CASRQLGTVNQPQHF. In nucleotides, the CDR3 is TGTGCCAGCCGCCAACTCGGGACAGTAAATCAGCCCCAGCATTTT.

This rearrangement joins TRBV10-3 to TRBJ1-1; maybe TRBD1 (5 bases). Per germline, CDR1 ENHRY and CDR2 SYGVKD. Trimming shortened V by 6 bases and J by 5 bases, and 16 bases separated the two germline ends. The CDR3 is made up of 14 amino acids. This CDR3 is CAIRKTEIGTEAFF. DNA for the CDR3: TGTGCCATCAGGAAGACAGAGATAGGTACTGAAGCTTTCTTT.

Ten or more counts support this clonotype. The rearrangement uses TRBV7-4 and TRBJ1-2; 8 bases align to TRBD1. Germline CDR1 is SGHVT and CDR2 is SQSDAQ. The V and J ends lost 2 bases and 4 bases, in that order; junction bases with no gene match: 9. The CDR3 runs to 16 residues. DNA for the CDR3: TGTGCCAGCAGCTTATTCCCAGGGGGCGCCGGCTATGGCTACACCTTC. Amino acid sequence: CASSLFPGGAGYGYTF.

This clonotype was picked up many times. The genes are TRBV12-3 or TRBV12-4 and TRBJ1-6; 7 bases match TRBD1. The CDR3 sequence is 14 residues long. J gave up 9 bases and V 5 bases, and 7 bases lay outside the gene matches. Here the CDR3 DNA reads TGTGCCAGCAGTGCGCAGGGGGGTAGTTCACCCCTCCACTTT. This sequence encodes CASSAQGGSSPLHF.

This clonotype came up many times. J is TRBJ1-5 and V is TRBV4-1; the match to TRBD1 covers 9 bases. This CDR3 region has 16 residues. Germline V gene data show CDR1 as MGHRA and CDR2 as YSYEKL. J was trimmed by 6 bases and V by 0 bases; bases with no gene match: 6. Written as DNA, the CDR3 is TGCGCCAGCAGCCAAGAAGGGGGACAGGGCACTCAGCCCCAGCATTTT. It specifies CASSQEGGQGTQPQHF.

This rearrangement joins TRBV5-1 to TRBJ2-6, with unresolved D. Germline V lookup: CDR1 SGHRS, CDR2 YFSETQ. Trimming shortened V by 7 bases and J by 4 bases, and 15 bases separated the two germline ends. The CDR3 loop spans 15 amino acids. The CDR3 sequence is CASASNPRGANVLTF. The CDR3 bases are TGCGCCAGCGCAAGCAACCCAAGGGGGGCCAACGTCCTGACTTTC.

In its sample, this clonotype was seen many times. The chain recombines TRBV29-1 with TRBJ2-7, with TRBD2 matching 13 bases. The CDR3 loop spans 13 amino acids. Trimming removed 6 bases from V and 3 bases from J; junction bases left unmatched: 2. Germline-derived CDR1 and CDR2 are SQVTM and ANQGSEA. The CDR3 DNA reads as TGCAGCGTGAGGACTAGCGGGAGCTACGAGCAGTACTTC. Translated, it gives CSVRTSGSYEQYF.

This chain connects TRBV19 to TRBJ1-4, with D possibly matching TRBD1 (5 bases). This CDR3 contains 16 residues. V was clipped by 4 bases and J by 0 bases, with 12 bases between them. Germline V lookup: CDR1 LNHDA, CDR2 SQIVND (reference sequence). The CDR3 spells CASSTRQSATNEKLFF. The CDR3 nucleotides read TGTGCCAGTAGTACCAGACAGTCAGCAACTAATGAAAAACTGTTTTTT.

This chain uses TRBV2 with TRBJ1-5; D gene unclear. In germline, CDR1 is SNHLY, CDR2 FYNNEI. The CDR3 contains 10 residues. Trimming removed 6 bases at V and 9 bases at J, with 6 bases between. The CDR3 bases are TGTGCCAGCAGGCAGCGGCCCCAGCATTTT. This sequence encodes CASRQRPQHF.

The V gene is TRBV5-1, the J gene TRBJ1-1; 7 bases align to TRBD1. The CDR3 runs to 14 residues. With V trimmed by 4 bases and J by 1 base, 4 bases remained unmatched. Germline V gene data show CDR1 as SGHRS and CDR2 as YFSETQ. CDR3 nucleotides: TGCGCCAGCAGCAGCCGACAGGGGAACACTGAAGCTTTCTTT. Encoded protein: CASSSRQGNTEAFF. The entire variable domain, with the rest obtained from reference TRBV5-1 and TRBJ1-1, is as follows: KAGVTQTPRYLIKTRGQQVTLSCSPISGHRSVSWYQQTPGQGLQFLFEYFSETQRNKGNFPGRFSGRQFSNSRSEMNVSTLELGDSALYLCASSSRQGNTEAFFGQGTRLTVV.

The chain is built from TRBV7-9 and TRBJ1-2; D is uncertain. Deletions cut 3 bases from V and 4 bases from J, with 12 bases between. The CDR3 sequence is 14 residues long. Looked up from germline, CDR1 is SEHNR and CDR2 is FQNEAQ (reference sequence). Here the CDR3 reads CASSLGRDGYGYTF. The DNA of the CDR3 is TGTGCCAGCAGCTTGGGAAGGGATGGCTATGGCTACACCTTC.

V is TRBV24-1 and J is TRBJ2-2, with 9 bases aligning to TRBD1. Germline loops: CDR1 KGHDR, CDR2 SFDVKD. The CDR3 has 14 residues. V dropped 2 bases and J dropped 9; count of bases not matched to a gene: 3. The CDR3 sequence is CATSDSQGARELFF. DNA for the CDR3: TGTGCCACCAGTGATTCACAGGGGGCGCGGGAGCTGTTTTTT.

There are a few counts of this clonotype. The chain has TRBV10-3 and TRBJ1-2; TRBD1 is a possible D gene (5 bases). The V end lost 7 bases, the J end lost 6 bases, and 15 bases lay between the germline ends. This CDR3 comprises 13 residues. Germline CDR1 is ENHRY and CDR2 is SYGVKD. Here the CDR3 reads CAITGTYRNGYTF. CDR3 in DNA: TGTGCCATCACGGGGACCTACCGTAATGGCTACACCTTC.

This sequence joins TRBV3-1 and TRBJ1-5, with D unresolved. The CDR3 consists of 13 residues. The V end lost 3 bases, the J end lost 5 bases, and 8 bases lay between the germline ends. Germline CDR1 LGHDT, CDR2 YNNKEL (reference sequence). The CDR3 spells CASSQNRDQPQHF. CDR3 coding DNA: TGTGCCAGCAGCCAGAACAGAGATCAGCCCCAGCATTTT.

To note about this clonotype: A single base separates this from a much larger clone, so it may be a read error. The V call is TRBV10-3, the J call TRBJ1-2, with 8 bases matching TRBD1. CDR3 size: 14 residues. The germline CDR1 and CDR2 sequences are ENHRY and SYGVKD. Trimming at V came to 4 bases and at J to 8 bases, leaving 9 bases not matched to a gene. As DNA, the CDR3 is TGTGCCATCAGTGTGGGCAGGGGGCCTGAGGGCTACACCTTC. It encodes CAISVGRGPEGYTF.

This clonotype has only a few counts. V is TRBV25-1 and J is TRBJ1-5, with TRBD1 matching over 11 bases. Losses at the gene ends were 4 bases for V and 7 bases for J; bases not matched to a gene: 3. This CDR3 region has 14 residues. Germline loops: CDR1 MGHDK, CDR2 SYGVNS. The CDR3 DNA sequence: TGTGCCAGCAGTGGGACAGGGGGCTTACAGCCCCAGCATTTT. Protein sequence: CASSGTGGLQPQHF.

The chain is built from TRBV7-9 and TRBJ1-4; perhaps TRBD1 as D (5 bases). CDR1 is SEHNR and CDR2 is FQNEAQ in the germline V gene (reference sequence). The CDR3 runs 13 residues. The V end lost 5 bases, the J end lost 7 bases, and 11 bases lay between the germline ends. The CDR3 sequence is CASSPRQSEKLFF. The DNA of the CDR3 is TGTGCCAGCAGCCCCCGACAGAGTGAAAAACTGTTTTTT.

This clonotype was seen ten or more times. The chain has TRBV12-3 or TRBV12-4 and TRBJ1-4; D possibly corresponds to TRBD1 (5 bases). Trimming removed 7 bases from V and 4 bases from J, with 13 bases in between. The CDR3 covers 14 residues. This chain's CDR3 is CASTNAGGNEKLFF. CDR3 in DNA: TGTGCCAGCACTAACGCCGGGGGTAATGAAAAACTGTTTTTT.

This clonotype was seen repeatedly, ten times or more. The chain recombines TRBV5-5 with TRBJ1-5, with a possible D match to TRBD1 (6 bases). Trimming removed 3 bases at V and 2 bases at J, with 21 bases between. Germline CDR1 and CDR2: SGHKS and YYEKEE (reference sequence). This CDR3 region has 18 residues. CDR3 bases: TGTGCCAGCAGCTCATTTGGCGGGGGGCCTTTTGGCAATCAGCCCCAGCATTTT. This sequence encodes CASSSFGGGPFGNQPQHF.

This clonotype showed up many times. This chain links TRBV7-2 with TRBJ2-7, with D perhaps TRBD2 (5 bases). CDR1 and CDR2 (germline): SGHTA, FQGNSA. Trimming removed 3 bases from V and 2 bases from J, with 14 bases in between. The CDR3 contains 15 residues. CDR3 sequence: CASSFDYSITYEQYF. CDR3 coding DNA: TGTGCCAGCAGCTTTGACTACTCAATTACCTACGAGCAGTACTTC.